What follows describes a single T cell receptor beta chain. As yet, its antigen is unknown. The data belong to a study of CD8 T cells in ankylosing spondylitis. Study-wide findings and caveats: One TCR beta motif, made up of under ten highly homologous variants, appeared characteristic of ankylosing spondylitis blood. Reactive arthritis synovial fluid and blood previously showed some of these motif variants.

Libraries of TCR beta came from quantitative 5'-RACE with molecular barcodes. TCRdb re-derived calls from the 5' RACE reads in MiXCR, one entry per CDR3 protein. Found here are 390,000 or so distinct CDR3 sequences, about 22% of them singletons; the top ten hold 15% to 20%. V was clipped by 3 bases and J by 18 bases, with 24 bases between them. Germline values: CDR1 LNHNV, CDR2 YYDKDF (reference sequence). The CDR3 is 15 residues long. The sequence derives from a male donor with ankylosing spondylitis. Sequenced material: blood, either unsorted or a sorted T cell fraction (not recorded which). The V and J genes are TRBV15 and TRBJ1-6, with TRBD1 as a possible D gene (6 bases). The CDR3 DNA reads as TGTGCCACCAGCAGGAAGAGACAGGATCCTTCGAGGTGCCACTTT. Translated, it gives CATSRKRQDPSRCHF. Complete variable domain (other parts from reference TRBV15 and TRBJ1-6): DAMVIQNPRYQVTQFGKPVTLSCSQTLNHNVMYWYQQKSSQAPKLLFHYYDKDFNNEADTPDNFQSRRPNTSFCFLDIRSPGLGDTAMYLCATSRKRQDPSRCHFGNGTRLTVT.